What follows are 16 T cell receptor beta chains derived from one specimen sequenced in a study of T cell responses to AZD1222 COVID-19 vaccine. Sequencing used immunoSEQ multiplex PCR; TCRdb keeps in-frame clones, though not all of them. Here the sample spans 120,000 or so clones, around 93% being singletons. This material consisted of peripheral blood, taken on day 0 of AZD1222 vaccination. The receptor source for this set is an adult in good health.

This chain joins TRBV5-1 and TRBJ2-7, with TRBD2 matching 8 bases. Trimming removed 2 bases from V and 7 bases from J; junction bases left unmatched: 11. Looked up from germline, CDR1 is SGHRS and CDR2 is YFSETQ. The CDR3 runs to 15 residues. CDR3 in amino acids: CASSLTSGRPTEQYF. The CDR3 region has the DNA TGCGCCAGCAGCTTAACTAGCGGACGGCCCACGGAGCAGTACTTC.

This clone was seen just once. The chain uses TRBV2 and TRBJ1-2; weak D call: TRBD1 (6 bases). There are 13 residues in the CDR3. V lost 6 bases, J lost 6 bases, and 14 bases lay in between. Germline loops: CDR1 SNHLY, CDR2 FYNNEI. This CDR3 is CASRADRTDGYTF. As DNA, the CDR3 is TGTGCCAGCAGGGCGGACAGAACCGATGGCTACACCTTC.

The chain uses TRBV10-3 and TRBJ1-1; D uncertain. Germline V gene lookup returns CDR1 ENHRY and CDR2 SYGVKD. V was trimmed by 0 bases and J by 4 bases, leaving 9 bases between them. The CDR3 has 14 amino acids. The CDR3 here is CAISESRVGTEAFF. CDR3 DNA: TGTGCCATCAGTGAGTCGCGGGTTGGCACTGAAGCTTTCTTT.

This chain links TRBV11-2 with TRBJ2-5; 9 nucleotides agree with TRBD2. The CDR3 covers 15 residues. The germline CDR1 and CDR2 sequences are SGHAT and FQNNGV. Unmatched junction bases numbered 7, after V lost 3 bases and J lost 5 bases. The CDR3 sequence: CASSFSGRSQETQYF. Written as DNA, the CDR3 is TGTGCCAGCAGCTTTAGCGGGAGATCTCAGGAGACCCAGTACTTC.

The CDR3 region has the DNA TGTGCCAGCAGCTTGGGGACAGGGCAAGAGACCCAGTACTTC. The encoded protein is CASSLGTGQETQYF. V is TRBV7-2 and J is TRBJ2-5; 9 nucleotides line up with TRBD1. J gave up 2 bases and V 3 bases, and 1 base lay outside the gene matches. The CDR3 sequence is 14 residues long. Germline CDR1 SGHTA, CDR2 FQGNSA.

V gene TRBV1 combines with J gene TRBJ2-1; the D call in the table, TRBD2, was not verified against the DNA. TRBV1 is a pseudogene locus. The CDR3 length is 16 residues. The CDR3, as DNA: TGCACCAGCAGCCAAGGGGGGTGGACTAGGGTCTGTGAGCAGTTCTTC. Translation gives CTSSQGGWTRVCEQFF.

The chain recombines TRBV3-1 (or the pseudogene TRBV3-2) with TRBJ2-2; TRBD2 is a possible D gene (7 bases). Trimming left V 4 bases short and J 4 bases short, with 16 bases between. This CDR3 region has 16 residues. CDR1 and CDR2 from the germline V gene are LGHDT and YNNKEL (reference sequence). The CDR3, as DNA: TGTGCCAGCAGCCCCTTGGGGGGGGCGGGCACCGGGGAGCTGTTTTTT. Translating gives CASSPLGGAGTGELFF.

The CDR3 protein is CASSYSGANVLTF. The CDR3 DNA follows: TGTGCCAGCAGTTACTCTGGGGCCAACGTCCTGACTTTC. The rearrangement links TRBV6-6 to TRBJ2-6; no clear D gene. The CDR3 extends over 13 amino acids. Germline-derived CDR1 and CDR2 are MNHNY and SVGAGI (reference sequence). V gave up 0 bases and J gave up 3 bases, with 0 bases separating them.

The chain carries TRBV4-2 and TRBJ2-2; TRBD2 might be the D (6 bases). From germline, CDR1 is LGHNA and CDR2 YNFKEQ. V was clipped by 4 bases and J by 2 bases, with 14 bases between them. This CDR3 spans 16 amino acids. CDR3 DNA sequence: TGTGCCAGCAGCCGGGGGGTAGCGGTCAACACCGGGGAGCTGTTTTTT. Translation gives CASSRGVAVNTGELFF.

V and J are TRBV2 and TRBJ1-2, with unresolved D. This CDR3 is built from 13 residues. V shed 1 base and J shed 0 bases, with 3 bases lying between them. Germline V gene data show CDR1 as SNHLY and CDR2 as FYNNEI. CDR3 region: CASSEGTNYGYTF. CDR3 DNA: TGTGCCAGCAGTGAAGGGACTAACTATGGCTACACCTTC.

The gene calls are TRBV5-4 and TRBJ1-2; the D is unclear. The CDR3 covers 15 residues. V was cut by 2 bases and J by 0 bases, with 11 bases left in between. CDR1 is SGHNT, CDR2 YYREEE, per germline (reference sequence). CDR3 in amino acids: CASSFVNRANYGYTF. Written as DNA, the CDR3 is TGTGCCAGCAGCTTTGTTAACAGAGCTAACTATGGCTACACCTTC.

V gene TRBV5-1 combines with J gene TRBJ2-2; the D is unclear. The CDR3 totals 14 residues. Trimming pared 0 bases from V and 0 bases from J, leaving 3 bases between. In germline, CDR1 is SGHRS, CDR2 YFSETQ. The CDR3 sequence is CASSLGPNTGELFF. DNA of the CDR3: TGCGCCAGCAGCTTGGGGCCGAACACCGGGGAGCTGTTTTTT.

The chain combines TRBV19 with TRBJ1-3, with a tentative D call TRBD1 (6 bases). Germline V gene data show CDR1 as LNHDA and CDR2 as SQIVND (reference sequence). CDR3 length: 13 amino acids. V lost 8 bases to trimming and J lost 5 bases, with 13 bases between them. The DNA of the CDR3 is TGTGCCAGTGTTAACAGGGAGAGAAACACCATATATTTT. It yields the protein CASVNRERNTIYF.

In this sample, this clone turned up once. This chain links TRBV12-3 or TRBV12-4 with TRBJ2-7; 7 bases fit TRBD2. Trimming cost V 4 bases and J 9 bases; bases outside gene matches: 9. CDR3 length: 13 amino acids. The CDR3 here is CASSSLRETPQYF. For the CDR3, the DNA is TGTGCCAGCAGTTCCCTGCGGGAGACTCCGCAGTACTTC.

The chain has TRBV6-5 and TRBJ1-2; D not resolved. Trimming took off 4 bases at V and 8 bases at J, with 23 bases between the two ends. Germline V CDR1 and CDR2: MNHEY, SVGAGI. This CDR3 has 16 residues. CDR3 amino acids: CASSSTLRRGKGGYTF. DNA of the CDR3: TGTGCCAGCAGTTCGACTCTCCGACGTGGGAAGGGAGGCTACACCTTC.

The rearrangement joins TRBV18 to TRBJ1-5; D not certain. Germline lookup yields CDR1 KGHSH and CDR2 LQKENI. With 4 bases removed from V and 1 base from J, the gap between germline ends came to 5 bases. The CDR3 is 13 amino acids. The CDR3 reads CASSLQSNQPQHF. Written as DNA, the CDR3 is TGTGCCAGCTCACTGCAGAGCAATCAGCCCCAGCATTTT.